The present T cell receptor beta chain was sequenced within a study of patients and donors after allogeneic stem cell transplantation. The CDR3 has 14 residues. V lost 6 bases and J 1 base, leaving 12 bases between the germline ends. One entry per CDR3 protein, called by TCRdb with MiXCR from the RT-PCR reads. The table includes tens of thousands of distinct CDR3 sequences, roughly 50% detected once. The material sequenced was blood, either unsorted or a sorted T cell fraction (not recorded which). This TCR came from a human donor who was either an allogeneic HSCT recipient or a stem cell or donor lymphocyte infusion donor (not recorded which). It is not recorded whose cells these are; they may come from a transplant donor. This rearrangement joins TRBV12-3 or TRBV12-4 to TRBJ1-1, with D tentatively TRBD1 (5 bases). For the CDR3, the DNA is TGTGCCAGCAGCGAGGGGAATAGGAACACTGAAGCTTTCTTT. Residues: CASSEGNRNTEAFF.